This is a list of T cell receptor beta chains from one sample in a study of T cell responses to AZD1222 COVID-19 vaccine. Method: immunoSEQ multiplex PCR; TCRdb's copy keeps in-frame clones and lacks some. Among about 78,000 clones, around 90% were seen once, and the ten largest hold about 5%. Source: peripheral blood, taken on day 0 of MenACWY control vaccination. The receptor source for this set is an adult in good health. Both conserved end residues are part of each CDR3. D genes are given only for firm matches. Expanded clones are given a class, and other clones once, few, many or no size at all.

size,V,D,J,CDR3,DNA
-,TRBV9,TRBD1,TRBJ1-2,CASSVGQGDGYTF,TGTGCCAGCAGCGTCGGACAGGGGGATGGCTACACCTTC
few,TRBV5-6,-,TRBJ1-5,CASSSDGGGSGNQPQHF,TGTGCCAGCAGCTCGGACGGTGGAGGAAGTGGCAATCAGCCCCAGCATTTT
once,TRBV2,-,TRBJ2-6,CASSTQGSGANVLTF,TGTGCCAGCAGTACCCAGGGGTCCGGGGCCAACGTCCTGACTTTC
-,TRBV20-1,-,TRBJ2-3,CSASSVTVDTQYF,TGCAGTGCTAGTTCGGTTACCGTCGATACGCAGTATTTT
-,TRBV19,-,TRBJ2-1,CASSIGGYNEQFF,TGTGCCAGTAGTATCGGCGGCTATAATGAGCAGTTCTTC
-,TRBV7-2,TRBD1,TRBJ2-3,CASSGGRGQTDTQYF,TGTGCCAGCAGCGGGGGTAGGGGGCAGACAGATACGCAGTATTTT
-,TRBV5-1,TRBD1,TRBJ1-4,CASSLGRTGYATNEKLFF,TGCGCCAGCAGCTTAGGTAGGACAGGCTATGCAACTAATGAAAAACTGTTTTTT
-,TRBV9,-,TRBJ1-3,CASSVGDRSGNTIYF,TGTGCCAGCAGCGTAGGAGACAGGTCTGGAAACACCATATATTTT
-,TRBV9,-,TRBJ2-3,CASSVGRGGSRTDTQYF,TGTGCCAGCAGCGTAGGAAGAGGCGGGTCTCGCACAGATACGCAGTATTTT
-,TRBV11-3,TRBD1,TRBJ1-5,CASSSRGDQPQHF,TGTGCCAGCAGCTCCAGGGGGGATCAGCCCCAGCATTTT
-,TRBV29-1,TRBD1,TRBJ1-1,CSVDRGPTEAFF,TGCAGCGTTGACAGGGGGCCCACTGAAGCTTTCTTT
-,TRBV7-9,-,TRBJ1-1,CASSLVTLSYAFF,TGTGCCAGCAGCTTAGTAACCCTATCCTATGCTTTCTTT
-,TRBV3-1/TRBV3-2,-,TRBJ2-5,CASSSTAGLTPTQYF,TGTGCCAGCAGCTCAACGGCTGGACTAACCCCGACCCAGTACTTC
-,TRBV4-1,TRBD1,TRBJ1-1,CASSPQENRGSSEAFF,TGCGCCAGCAGCCCCCAAGAGAACAGGGGGAGCTCTGAAGCTTTCTTT
-,TRBV3-1/TRBV3-2,-,TRBJ1-1,CASSAAGGNTEAFF,TGTGCCAGCAGCGCTGCCGGGGGAAACACTGAAGCTTTCTTT
-,TRBV5-1,TRBD1,TRBJ2-3,CASSQGTGPADTQYF,TGCGCCAGCAGCCAGGGGACAGGGCCCGCAGATACGCAGTATTTT
-,TRBV5-1,TRBD2,TRBJ2-5,CASSLGTSGGETQYF,TGCGCCAGCAGCTTGGGGACTAGCGGGGGAGAGACCCAGTACTTC
-,TRBV6-5,-,TRBJ1-6,CASRRANSPLHF,TGTGCCAGCCGCAGGGCCAATTCACCCCTCCACTTT
-,TRBV12-3/TRBV12-4,-,TRBJ1-5,CASSEDRHQPQHF,TGTGCCAGCAGTGAAGACAGACATCAGCCCCAGCATTTT
once,TRBV6-2/TRBV6-3,TRBD1,TRBJ2-2,CASSYSAKTGVNTGELFF,TGTGCCAGCAGTTATTCGGCCAAGACAGGGGTGAACACCGGGGAGCTGTTTTTT
-,TRBV15,TRBD2,TRBJ2-5,CATSRGAGGPHETQYF,TGTGCCACCAGCAGGGGAGCGGGGGGGCCACATGAGACCCAGTACTTC
-,TRBV27,-,TRBJ2-7,CASSLQWPRGQYF,TGTGCCAGCAGCCTACAGTGGCCGAGGGGGCAGTACTTC
-,TRBV5-6,-,TRBJ1-2,CASIRAGYGYTF,TGTGCCAGCATTAGGGCGGGATATGGCTACACCTTC
-,TRBV7-5,-,TRBJ1-4,CAGRWGTKFCGYEKLFF,TGTGCCGGGCGTTGGGGGACCAAGTTTTGTGGGTATGAAAAACTGTTTTTT
-,TRBV6-2/TRBV6-3,TRBD2,TRBJ2-3,CASSAYLAGDTDTQYF,TGTGCCAGCAGTGCTTATCTAGCGGGGGACACAGATACGCAGTATTTT
-,TRBV7-6,TRBD2,TRBJ2-3,CASSLGLAGDSSTDTQYF,TGTGCCAGCAGCTTAGGACTAGCGGGGGACTCTAGCACAGATACGCAGTATTTT
-,TRBV19,-,TRBJ2-1,CASSMSLTGYEQFF,TGTGCCAGTAGTATGTCCCTCACCGGGTATGAGCAGTTCTTC
-,TRBV15,-,TRBJ1-3,CATSRRRDSGNTIYF,TGTGCCACCAGCAGAAGACGGGACTCTGGAAACACCATATATTTT
-,TRBV3-1/TRBV3-2,-,TRBJ1-4,CASSQGTTGEKLFF,TGTGCCAGCAGCCAAGGGACAACCGGTGAAAAACTGTTTTTT
-,TRBV5-6,-,TRBJ2-7,CASSSYYTYYEQYF,TGTGCCAGCAGCTCATACTATACCTACTACGAGCAGTACTTC
-,TRBV27,TRBD2,TRBJ2-7,CASSLRPGRAYEQYF,TGTGCCAGCAGTTTACGGCCAGGGAGGGCCTACGAGCAGTACTTC
-,TRBV7-3,-,TRBJ1-1,CASSLNSPRMNTEAFF,TGTGCCAGCAGCTTAAACTCGCCACGTATGAACACTGAAGCTTTCTTT
-,TRBV30,TRBD2,TRBJ2-7,CAWTPGEGGYEQYF,TGTGCCTGGACCCCTGGGGAGGGTGGCTACGAGCAGTACTTC
-,TRBV6-2/TRBV6-3,TRBD2,TRBJ2-2,CASSYSWNGGVTGELFF,TGTGCCAGCAGTTACTCCTGGAACGGGGGGGTCACCGGGGAGCTGTTTTTT
-,TRBV3-1/TRBV3-2,TRBD2,TRBJ2-7,CASSATGTSGKYEQYF,TGTGCCAGCAGCGCGACCGGGACTAGCGGGAAGTACGAGCAGTACTTC
-,TRBV11-2,-,TRBJ2-2,CASSLVRVDTGELFF,TGTGCCAGCAGCTTAGTCAGGGTGGACACCGGGGAGCTGTTTTTT
-,TRBV18,TRBD2,TRBJ2-7,CASSPGLAGTEQYF,TGTGCCAGCTCTCCGGGACTAGCGGGGACCGAGCAGTACTTC
-,TRBV7-9,-,TRBJ1-3,CASSPPLTVSGNTIYF,TGTGCCAGCAGCCCTCCTTTGACAGTCTCTGGAAACACCATATATTTT
-,TRBV5-1,TRBD1,TRBJ2-7,CASSLPGGTGFSNEQYF,TGCGCCAGCAGCTTGCCCGGGGGGACAGGGTTTTCCAACGAGCAGTACTTC
few,TRBV20-1,-,TRBJ1-1,CSARRAAEAFF,TGCAGTGCTAGGCGGGCAGCCGAAGCTTTCTTT
-,TRBV10-1,TRBD1,TRBJ1-2,CASRKTDRENSGYTF,TGCGCCAGCAGGAAGACCGACAGGGAAAACTCTGGCTACACCTTC
-,TRBV6-2/TRBV6-3,-,TRBJ2-1,CASSYIRTDYNEQFF,TGTGCCAGCAGTTACATCCGGACGGACTACAATGAGCAGTTCTTC
-,TRBV28,-,TRBJ1-3,CASNSGRGVGNTIYF,TGTGCCAGCAATTCCGGACGAGGAGTTGGAAACACCATATATTTT
-,TRBV6-5,-,TRBJ1-2,CASRRSTGNYGYTF,TGTGCCAGCAGGCGCTCGACAGGAAACTATGGCTACACCTTC
once,TRBV5-1,TRBD1,TRBJ1-6,CASSIQGAYSPLHF,TGCGCCAGCAGCATACAGGGGGCTTATTCACCCCTCCACTTT
-,TRBV4-1,-,TRBJ1-4,CASSQEVVSLNEKLFF,TGCGCCAGCAGCCAAGAGGTGGTCAGTCTTAATGAAAAACTGTTTTTT
-,TRBV28,-,TRBJ1-5,CASRDSSIRDLDQPQHF,TGTGCCAGCAGGGATTCGAGCATTCGTGATCTAGATCAGCCCCAGCATTTT
-,TRBV6-4,-,TRBJ2-3,CASSDGGARTDTQYF,TGTGCCAGCAGTGACGGGGGGGCTAGAACAGATACGCAGTATTTT
-,TRBV12-5,-,TRBJ2-1,CASGLPSGPGGQFF,TGTGCTAGTGGTTTGCCGAGCGGACCCGGCGGGCAGTTCTTC
-,TRBV11-2,-,TRBJ2-7,CASSPTGVTGESEYF,TGTGCCAGCAGCCCAACGGGGGTGACCGGTGAGAGCGAGTACTTC
-,TRBV9,-,TRBJ2-2,CASLGGTGELFF,TGTGCCAGCTTGGGGGGCACCGGGGAGCTGTTTTTT
-,TRBV27,TRBD2,TRBJ2-1,CASSFPPGLAGGNEQFF,TGTGCCAGCAGTTTCCCGCCGGGTCTAGCGGGGGGCAATGAGCAGTTCTTC
-,TRBV3-1/TRBV3-2,-,TRBJ2-2,CASSQERVQDIGELFF,TGTGCCAGCAGCCAAGAGAGAGTACAGGACATCGGGGAGCTGTTTTTT